This T cell receptor beta chain was documented in a study of CD8+ T cells in alopecia areata. Overall study context: The protocol delivered tofacitinib for 6 to 18 months, then withdrew it for 6 months.

The V gene end was trimmed by 7 bases and the J gene end by 11 bases; junction bases not matched to a gene: 7. CDR3 length: 13 residues. Per germline, CDR1 MNHNY and CDR2 SVGAGI (reference sequence). As to treatment: oral pan-JAK inhibitor, 5-10 mg twice daily. As part of sample collection, lesional scalp punch biopsies and peripheral blood were taken from alopecia areata patients. Extracted RNA was reverse transcribed, and the resulting cDNA served as sequencing template. Produced via immunoSEQ multiplex PCR; TCRdb's table is partial and in-frame only. The sample includes roughly 110,000 clones, 84% of them seen just once.

The sequence came from a human donor with alopecia areata. The chain carries TRBV6-6 and TRBJ2-5; 13 nucleotides match TRBD2. This specimen consisted of CD8+ T cells sorted from blood, obtained at week 24, from a patient treated with tofacitinib. CDR3 loop: CASNPGTSGVQYF. CDR3 DNA sequence: TGTGCCAGCAACCCCGGGACTAGCGGGGTACAGTACTTC.